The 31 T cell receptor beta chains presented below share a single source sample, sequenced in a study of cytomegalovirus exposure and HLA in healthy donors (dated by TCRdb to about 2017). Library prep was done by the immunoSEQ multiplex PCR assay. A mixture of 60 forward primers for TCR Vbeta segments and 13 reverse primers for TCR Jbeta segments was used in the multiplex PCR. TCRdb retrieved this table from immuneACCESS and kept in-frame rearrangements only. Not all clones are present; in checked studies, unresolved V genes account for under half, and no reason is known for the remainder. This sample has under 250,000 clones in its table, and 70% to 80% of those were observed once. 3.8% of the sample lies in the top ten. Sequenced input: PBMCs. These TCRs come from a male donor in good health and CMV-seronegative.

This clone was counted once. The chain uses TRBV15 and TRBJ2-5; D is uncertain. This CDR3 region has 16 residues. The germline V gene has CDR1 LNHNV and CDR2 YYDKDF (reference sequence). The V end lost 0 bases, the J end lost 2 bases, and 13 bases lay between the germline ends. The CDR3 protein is CATSRDPALRQETQYF. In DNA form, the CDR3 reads TGTGCCACCAGCAGAGATCCAGCCCTGAGGCAAGAGACCCAGTACTTC.

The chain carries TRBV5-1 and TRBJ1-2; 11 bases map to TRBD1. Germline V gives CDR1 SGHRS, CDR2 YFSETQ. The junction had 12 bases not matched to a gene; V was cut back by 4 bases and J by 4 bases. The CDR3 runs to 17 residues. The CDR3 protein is CASSPRTGGSPLYGYTF. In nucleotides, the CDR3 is TGCGCCAGCAGCCCTAGGACAGGGGGCTCGCCTCTCTATGGCTACACCTTC. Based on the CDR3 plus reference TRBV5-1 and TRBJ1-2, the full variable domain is KAGVTQTPRYLIKTRGQQVTLSCSPISGHRSVSWYQQTPGQGLQFLFEYFSETQRNKGNFPGRFSGRQFSNSRSEMNVSTLELGDSALYLCASSPRTGGSPLYGYTFGSGTRLTVV.

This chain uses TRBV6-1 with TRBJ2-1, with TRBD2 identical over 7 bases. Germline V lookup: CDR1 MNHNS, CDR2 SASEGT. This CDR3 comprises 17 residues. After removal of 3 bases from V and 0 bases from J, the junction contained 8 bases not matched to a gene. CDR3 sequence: CASSERVAGSSYNEQFF. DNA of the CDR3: TGTGCCAGCAGTGAGAGAGTAGCGGGTAGCTCCTACAATGAGCAGTTCTTC.

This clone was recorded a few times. In DNA form, the CDR3 reads TGTGCCAGCTCACCTCTACCGACAGGAGATAACTATGGCTACACCTTC. Translated, it gives CASSPLPTGDNYGYTF. The V call is TRBV18, the J call TRBJ1-2; D might be TRBD1 (6 bases). In germline, CDR1 is KGHSH, CDR2 LQKENI. The V and J ends lost 3 bases and 1 base respectively, with 15 bases between them. The CDR3 is made up of 16 amino acids.

The CDR3 protein is CASSLGGLAVYEQYF. The CDR3 DNA reads as TGCGCCAGCAGCCTTGGTGGCCTAGCGGTCTACGAGCAGTACTTC. The genes are TRBV5-1 and TRBJ2-7; TRBD2 aligns across 7 bases. Germline V gene sequence: CDR1 SGHRS, CDR2 YFSETQ. This CDR3 spans 15 amino acids. V lost 4 bases to trimming and J lost 3 bases; unmatched junction nucleotides: 10.

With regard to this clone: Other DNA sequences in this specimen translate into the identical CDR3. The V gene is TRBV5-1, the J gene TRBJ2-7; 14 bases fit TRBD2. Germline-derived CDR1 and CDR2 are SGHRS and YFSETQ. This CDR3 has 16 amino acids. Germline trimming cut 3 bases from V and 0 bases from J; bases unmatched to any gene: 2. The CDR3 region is CASSSGLAGASYEQYF. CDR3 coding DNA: TGCGCCAGCAGCTCGGGACTAGCGGGAGCCTCCTACGAGCAGTACTTC.

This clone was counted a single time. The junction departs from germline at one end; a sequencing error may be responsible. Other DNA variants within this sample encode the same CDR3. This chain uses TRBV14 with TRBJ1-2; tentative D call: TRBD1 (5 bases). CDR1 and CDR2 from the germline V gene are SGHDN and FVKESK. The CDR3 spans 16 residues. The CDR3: CASSQVGGEKDYGYTF. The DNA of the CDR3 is TGTGCCAGCAGCCAAGTGGGGGGGGAAAAGGACTATGGTTACACCTTC.

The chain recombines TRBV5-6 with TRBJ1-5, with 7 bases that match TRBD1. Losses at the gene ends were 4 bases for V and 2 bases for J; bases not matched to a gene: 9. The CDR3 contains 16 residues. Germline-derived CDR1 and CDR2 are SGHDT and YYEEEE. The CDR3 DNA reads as TGTGCCAGCAGCGATAACAGGGGCGCGGGCAATCAGCCCCAGCATTTT. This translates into CASSDNRGAGNQPQHF. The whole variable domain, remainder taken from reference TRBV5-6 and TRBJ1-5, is DAGVTQSPTHLIKTRGQQVTLRCSPKSGHDTVSWYQQALGQGPQFIFQYYEEEERQRGNFPDRFSGHQFPNYSSELNVNALLLGDSALYLCASSDNRGAGNQPQHFGDGTRLSIL.

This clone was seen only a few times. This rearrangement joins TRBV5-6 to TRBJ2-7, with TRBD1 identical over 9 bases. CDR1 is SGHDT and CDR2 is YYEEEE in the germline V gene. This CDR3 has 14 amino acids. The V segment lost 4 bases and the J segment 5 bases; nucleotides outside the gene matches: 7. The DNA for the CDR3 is TGTGCCAGCAGCGGGGGGGACAGGGTAGACGAGCAGTACTTC. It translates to CASSGGDRVDEQYF. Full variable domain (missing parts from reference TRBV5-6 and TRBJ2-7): DAGVTQSPTHLIKTRGQQVTLRCSPKSGHDTVSWYQQALGQGPQFIFQYYEEEERQRGNFPDRFSGHQFPNYSSELNVNALLLGDSALYLCASSGGDRVDEQYFGPGTRLTVT.

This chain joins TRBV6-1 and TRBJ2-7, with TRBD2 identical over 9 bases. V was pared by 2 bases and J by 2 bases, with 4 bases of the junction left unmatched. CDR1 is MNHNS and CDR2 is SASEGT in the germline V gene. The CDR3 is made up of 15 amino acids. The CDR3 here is CASSEYSGRAYEQYF. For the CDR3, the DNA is TGTGCCAGCAGTGAATATAGCGGGAGAGCCTACGAGCAGTACTTC.

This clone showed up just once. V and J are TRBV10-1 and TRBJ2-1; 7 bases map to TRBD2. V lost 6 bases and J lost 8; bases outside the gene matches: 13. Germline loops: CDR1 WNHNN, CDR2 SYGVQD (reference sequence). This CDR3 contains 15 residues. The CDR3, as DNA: TGCGCCAGCAGCCCTCGCGCGGGGGTAAAGGATGAGCAGTTCTTC. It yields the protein CASSPRAGVKDEQFF.

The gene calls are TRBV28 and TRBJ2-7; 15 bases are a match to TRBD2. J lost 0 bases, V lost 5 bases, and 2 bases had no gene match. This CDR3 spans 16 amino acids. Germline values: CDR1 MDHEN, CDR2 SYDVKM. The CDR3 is CASSAGLAGGSYEQYF. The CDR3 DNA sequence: TGTGCCAGCAGTGCGGGACTAGCGGGAGGCTCCTACGAGCAGTACTTC.

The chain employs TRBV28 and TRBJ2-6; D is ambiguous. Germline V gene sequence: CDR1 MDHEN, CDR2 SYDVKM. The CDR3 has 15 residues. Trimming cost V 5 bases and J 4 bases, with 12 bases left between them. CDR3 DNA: TGTGCCAGCAGTCCAACAGTTCCCGGGGCCAACGTCCTGACTTTC. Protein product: CASSPTVPGANVLTF.

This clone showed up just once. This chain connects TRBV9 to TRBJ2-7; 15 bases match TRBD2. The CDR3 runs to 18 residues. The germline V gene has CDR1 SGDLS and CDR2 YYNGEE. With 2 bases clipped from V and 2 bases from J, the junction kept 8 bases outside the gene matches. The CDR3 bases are TGTGCCAGCAGCGTGGGACTAGCGGGAGGTGCTGTCGCCTACGAGCAGTACTTC. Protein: CASSVGLAGGAVAYEQYF.

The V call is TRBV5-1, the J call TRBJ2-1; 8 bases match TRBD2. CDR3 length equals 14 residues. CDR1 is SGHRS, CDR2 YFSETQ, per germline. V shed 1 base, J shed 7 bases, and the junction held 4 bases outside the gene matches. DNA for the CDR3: TGCGCCAGCAGCTTGACACTAGCGGTGAATGAGCAGTTCTTC. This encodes CASSLTLAVNEQFF. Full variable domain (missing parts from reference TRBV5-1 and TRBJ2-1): KAGVTQTPRYLIKTRGQQVTLSCSPISGHRSVSWYQQTPGQGLQFLFEYFSETQRNKGNFPGRFSGRQFSNSRSEMNVSTLELGDSALYLCASSLTLAVNEQFFGPGTRLTVL.

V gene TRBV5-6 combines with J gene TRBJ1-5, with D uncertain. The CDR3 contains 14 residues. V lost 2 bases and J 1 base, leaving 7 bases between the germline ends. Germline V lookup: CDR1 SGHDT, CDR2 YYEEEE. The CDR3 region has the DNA TGTGCCAGCAGCTTTTCGGGGAGCAATCAGCCCCAGCATTTT. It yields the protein CASSFSGSNQPQHF. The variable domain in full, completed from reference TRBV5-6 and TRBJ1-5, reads DAGVTQSPTHLIKTRGQQVTLRCSPKSGHDTVSWYQQALGQGPQFIFQYYEEEERQRGNFPDRFSGHQFPNYSSELNVNALLLGDSALYLCASSFSGSNQPQHFGDGTRLSIL.

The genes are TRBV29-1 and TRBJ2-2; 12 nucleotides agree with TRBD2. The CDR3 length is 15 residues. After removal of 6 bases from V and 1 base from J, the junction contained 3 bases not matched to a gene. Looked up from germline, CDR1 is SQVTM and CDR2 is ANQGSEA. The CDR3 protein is CSVGLAGLNTGELFF. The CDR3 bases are TGCAGCGTGGGACTAGCGGGCCTGAACACCGGGGAGCTGTTTTTT.

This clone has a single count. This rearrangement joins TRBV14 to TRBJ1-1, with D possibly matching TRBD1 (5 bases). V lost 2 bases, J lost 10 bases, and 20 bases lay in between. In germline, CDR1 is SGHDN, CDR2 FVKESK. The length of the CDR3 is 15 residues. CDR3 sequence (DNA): TGTGCCAGCAGCCAACCGGATGGTCGGGACGGGGGAGCTTTCTTT. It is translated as CASSQPDGRDGGAFF.

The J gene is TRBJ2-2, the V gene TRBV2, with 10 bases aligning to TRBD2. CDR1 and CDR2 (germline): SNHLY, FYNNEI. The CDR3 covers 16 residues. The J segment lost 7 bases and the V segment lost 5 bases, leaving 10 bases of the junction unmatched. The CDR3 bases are TGTGCCAGCAGTCCGAGCGGGAGGGCCTTCGGCGGGGAGCTGTTTTTT. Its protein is CASSPSGRAFGGELFF.

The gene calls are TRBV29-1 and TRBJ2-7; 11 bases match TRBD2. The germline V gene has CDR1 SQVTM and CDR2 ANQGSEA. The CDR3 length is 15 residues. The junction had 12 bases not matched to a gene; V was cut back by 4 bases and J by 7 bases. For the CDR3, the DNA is TGCAGCGTTGGAGAAGCGGGCATAGCGGGAGGGGAGCAGTACTTC. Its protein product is CSVGEAGIAGGEQYF.

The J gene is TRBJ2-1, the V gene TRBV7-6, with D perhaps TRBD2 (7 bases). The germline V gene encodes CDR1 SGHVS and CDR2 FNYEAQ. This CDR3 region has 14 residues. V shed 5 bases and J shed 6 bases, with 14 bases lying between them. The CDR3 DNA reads TGTGCCAGCAGCCCTGGGGGGGCCTTCAATGAGCAGTTCTTC. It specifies CASSPGGAFNEQFF.

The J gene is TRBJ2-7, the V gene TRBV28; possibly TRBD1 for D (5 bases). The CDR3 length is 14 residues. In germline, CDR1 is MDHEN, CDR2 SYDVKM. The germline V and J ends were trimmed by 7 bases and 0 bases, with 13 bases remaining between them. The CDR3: CASTGWQNSYEQYF. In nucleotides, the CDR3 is TGTGCCAGCACAGGGTGGCAAAACTCCTACGAGCAGTACTTC.

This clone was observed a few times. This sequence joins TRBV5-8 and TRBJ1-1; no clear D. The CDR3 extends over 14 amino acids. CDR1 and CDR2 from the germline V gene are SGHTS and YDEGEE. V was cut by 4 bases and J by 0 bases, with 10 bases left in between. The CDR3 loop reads CASSPNDLNTEAFF. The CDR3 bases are TGTGCCAGCAGCCCTAATGACTTGAACACTGAAGCTTTCTTT.

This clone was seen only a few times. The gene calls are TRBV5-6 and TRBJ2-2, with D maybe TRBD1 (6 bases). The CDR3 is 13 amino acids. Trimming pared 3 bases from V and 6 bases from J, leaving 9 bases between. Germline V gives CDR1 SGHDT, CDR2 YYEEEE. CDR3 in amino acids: CASSSPGAGELFF. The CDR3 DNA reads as TGTGCCAGCAGCTCACCAGGGGCCGGGGAGCTGTTTTTT.

In DNA form, the CDR3 reads TGTGCCAGTAGAGAGGGCCCTAGCACAGATACGCAGTATTTT. Its protein product is CASREGPSTDTQYF. The chain links TRBV19 to TRBJ2-3; the D gene is possibly TRBD2 (5 bases). The length of the CDR3 is 14 residues. Germline values: CDR1 LNHDA, CDR2 SQIVND (reference sequence). Trimming pared 6 bases from V and 0 bases from J, leaving 10 bases between.

In DNA form, the CDR3 reads TGTGCCAGCAGCTTACTTGGGGCGGGAGGAGAGACCCAGTACTTC. This encodes CASSLLGAGGETQYF. V is TRBV7-2 and J is TRBJ2-5; 8 bases match TRBD2. The CDR3 extends over 15 amino acids. V was clipped by 2 bases and J by 4 bases; unmatched bases: 6. Germline CDR1 is SGHTA and CDR2 is FQGNSA.

The CDR3 is CASSVGAGPQETQYF. DNA of the CDR3: TGTGCCAGCAGCGTAGGGGCGGGTCCACAAGAGACCCAGTACTTC. The J gene is TRBJ2-5, the V gene TRBV9; perhaps TRBD2 as D (5 bases). Per germline, CDR1 SGDLS and CDR2 YYNGEE. The V gene lost 0 bases and the J gene lost 2 bases, with 11 bases spanning the gap. The CDR3 extends over 15 amino acids.

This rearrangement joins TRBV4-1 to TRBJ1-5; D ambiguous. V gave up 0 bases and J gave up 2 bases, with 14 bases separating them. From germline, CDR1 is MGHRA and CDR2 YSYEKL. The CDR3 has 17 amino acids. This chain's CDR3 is CASSQDGSGRGNQPQHF. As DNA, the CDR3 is TGCGCCAGCAGCCAAGATGGGTCCGGGAGAGGCAATCAGCCCCAGCATTTT.

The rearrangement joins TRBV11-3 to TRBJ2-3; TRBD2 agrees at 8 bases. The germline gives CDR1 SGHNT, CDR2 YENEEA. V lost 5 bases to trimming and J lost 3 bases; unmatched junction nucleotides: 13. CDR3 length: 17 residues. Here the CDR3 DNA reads TGTGCCAGCAGCCCCCGCTACTCTAGCGGGCAGACAGATACGCAGTATTTT. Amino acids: CASSPRYSSGQTDTQYF.

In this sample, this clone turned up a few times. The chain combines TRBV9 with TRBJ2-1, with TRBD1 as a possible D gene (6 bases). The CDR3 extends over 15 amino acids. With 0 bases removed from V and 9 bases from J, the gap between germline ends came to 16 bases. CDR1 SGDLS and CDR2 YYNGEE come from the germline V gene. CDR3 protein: CASSVDEGVGTEQFF. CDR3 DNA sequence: TGTGCCAGCAGCGTAGATGAGGGGGTCGGAACTGAGCAGTTCTTC. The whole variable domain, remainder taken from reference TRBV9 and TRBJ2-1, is DSGVTQTPKHLITATGQRVTLRCSPRSGDLSVYWYQQSLDQGLQFLIQYYNGEERAKGNILERFSAQQFPDLHSELNLSSLELGDSALYFCASSVDEGVGTEQFFGPGTRLTVL.

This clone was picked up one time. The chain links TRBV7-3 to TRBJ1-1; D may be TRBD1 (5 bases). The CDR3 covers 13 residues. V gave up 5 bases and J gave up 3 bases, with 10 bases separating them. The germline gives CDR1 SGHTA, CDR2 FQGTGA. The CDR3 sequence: CASSPGGDTEAFF. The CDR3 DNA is TGTGCCAGCAGCCCCGGAGGGGACACTGAAGCTTTCTTT.